This T cell receptor (beta chain) was obtained from a study of beta chain features in type 1 diabetes (dated by TCRdb to the late 2010s). About the investigation overall: Mean age, gender distribution, total cell number and subset yield were not different between patients and healthy donors. Regulatory and stem cell-like memory subsets were isolated from only 8 patients and roughly eight healthy donors, whereas naive and central memory subsets came from all 30 or so donors. The study compared TCRB repertoires of sorted circulating CD4+ T cell subsets between recently diagnosed type 1 diabetes patients and matched healthy donors. Across all samples, some 110,000,000 sorted cells were examined, and cell number per subset correlated strongly with RNA yield.

On this clone: Its antigen target is currently unknown. Base qualities were left out, and no much larger clone turns up one base away.

The entire isolated RNA was reverse transcribed using the High Capacity cDNA Reverse Transcription Kit, and thus expressed TCRB transcripts were sequenced. Naive, central memory and regulatory T cell samples underwent deep immunoSEQ sequencing, averaging approximately 3.3 million total reads per sample. After sorted cells were lysed in RLT buffer, RNA was extracted with DNase-treated RNeasy Micro or Mini kits, with the choice depending on cell number. To prevent cross-contamination, every cell subset was processed on its own, while patient and healthy donor samples were processed together. Using the immunoSEQ multiplex PCR, TCRB sequences were amplified from cDNA into 87-bp fragments spanning the CDR3 region. The amplicons were sequenced using the Illumina HiSeq platform. The study's processing was this. Synthetic template baselines were used to correct PCR bias computationally, reads within Hamming distance 2 were collapsed, and singletons that could not be merged were discarded. By aligning reads against IMGT, V, D and J genes, CDR3 length, and insertions or deletions at six rearrangement sites were assigned. Clonotype counts were normalized to sorted cell number within each subset before computing true diversity and Gini coefficients with the tcR R package. The overlap coefficient, calculated on TCRB nucleotide sequences, was used to quantify repertoire sharing. Out-of-frame TCRB sequences from naive cells were analyzed to stand in for the pre-selection repertoire. This is the immuneACCESS table as TCRdb keeps it, with only in-frame sequences that have V and J called. A part of the clones is gone; compared with another copy, unresolved V genes explain less than half, and the rest is unexplained. That table is the source of V, J and clone size, and D and trimming were worked out from the DNA. Recorded for this sample are 850,000 to 900,000 clones; 15% to 20% of them occurred a single time. Of the sample, 0.02% to 0.025% falls within the top ten clones.

Each donor gave one peripheral blood draw, approximately 0.11 L on average, collected into heparinised tubes. Using a panel that included CD45RO, CCR7, CD25, CD127, CD95 and CD27, naive, central memory, regulatory and stem cell-like memory CD4+ T cells were sorted on a BD FACSAria II. Purity was above 95% for every sorted population. PBMCs were isolated immediately by Lymphoprep density gradient centrifugation and stained directly without culture. Samples were stained and sorted in pairs, with one healthy donor and one patient per experiment, so that batch effects were minimized. The CDR3 spans 14 residues, from the cysteine through the phenylalanine. Only the CDR3 portion is preserved as DNA: 42 bases, with reading frame beginning at the first base. V is cut by 4 bases and J by 5 bases, and the space between the germline ends is 14 bases. CDR1 and CDR2 were assigned from the germline V gene (reference sequence) as SEHNR and FQNEAQ.

The paper as a whole reports these results and caveats: Shorter templates might be favored by PCR, yet because patient and control samples were amplified and corrected together, any such skew would affect both groups equally. In all four CD4+ subsets, TCRB CDR3 length was moderately but significantly shorter in type 1 diabetes patients. Sequencing cDNA rather than genomic DNA could over-represent highly expressing activated cells, although activation and CD3 levels did not differ between groups. Only small numbers of individuals were included in the HLA sub-analyses, which left unresolved whether HLA type had any influence on TCRB rearrangement. Patients with type 1 diabetes made fewer insertions and deleted more nucleotides at VDJ recombination sites, implying thymic rearrangement abnormalities. Naive, central memory and regulatory TCRB repertoires appeared to be more alike among patients than among healthy donors.

This receptor was taken from a young woman in good health. The sequence joins TRBV7-9 to TRBJ1-1; TRBD1 might be the D gene, on 6 matching bases. Specimen: naive CD4+ T cells from blood. Read against the paper, the sample's cell subset or site label means: true naive CD4+ T cells. The encoded CDR3 is CASSSRGGPTEAFF. The sequenced DNA: TGTGCCAGCAGCTCCCGGGGGGGCCCGACTGAAGCTTTCTTT.